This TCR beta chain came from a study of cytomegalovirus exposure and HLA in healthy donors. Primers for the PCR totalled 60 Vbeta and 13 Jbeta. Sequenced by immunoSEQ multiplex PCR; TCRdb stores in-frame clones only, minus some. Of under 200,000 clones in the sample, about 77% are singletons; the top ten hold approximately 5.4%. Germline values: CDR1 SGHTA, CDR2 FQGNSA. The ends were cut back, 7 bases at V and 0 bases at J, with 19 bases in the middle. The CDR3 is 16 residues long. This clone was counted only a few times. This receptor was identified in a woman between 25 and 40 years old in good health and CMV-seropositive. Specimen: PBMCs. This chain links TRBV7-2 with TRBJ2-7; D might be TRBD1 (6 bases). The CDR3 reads CASTREPGHHSYEQYF. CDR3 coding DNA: TGTGCCAGCACCCGAGAGCCGGGACACCACTCCTACGAGCAGTACTTC.